What follows are 3 T cell receptor beta chains derived from one specimen sequenced in a study of blood T cell repertoires in COVID-19. Assay used: immunoSEQ multiplex PCR; TCRdb lists only in-frame clones, some missing. The sample holds tens of thousands of clones, about nine tenths seen once. Specimen: peripheral blood. All receptors come from a man aged 50 to 59 with acute or convalescent COVID-19.

The V and J genes are TRBV5-1 and TRBJ2-7; TRBD1 agrees at 7 bases. CDR3 length: 14 amino acids. J was trimmed by 2 bases and V by 4 bases; bases with no gene match: 6. The germline gives CDR1 SGHRS, CDR2 YFSETQ. Written as DNA, the CDR3 is TGCGCCAGCAGCCCAGGGGACAGCCCCTACGAGCAGTACTTC. It encodes CASSPGDSPYEQYF. The variable domain in full, with the rest retrieved from reference TRBV5-1 and TRBJ2-7, is KAGVTQTPRYLIKTRGQQVTLSCSPISGHRSVSWYQQTPGQGLQFLFEYFSETQRNKGNFPGRFSGRQFSNSRSEMNVSTLELGDSALYLCASSPGDSPYEQYFGPGTRLTVT.

The genes are TRBV5-1 and TRBJ1-6; TRBD1 might be the D (6 bases). Trimming cost V 1 base and J 5 bases, with 16 bases left between them. The germline CDR1 and CDR2 sequences are SGHRS and YFSETQ. CDR3 length equals 17 residues. CDR3 protein: CASSLTGGGPHNSPLHF. The DNA for the CDR3 is TGCGCCAGCAGCTTGACCGGGGGGGGGCCCCATAATTCACCCCTCCACTTT. Together with reference TRBV5-1 and TRBJ1-6, the CDR3 gives the full variable domain: KAGVTQTPRYLIKTRGQQVTLSCSPISGHRSVSWYQQTPGQGLQFLFEYFSETQRNKGNFPGRFSGRQFSNSRSEMNVSTLELGDSALYLCASSLTGGGPHNSPLHFGNGTRLTVT.

The gene calls are TRBV3-1 (or the pseudogene TRBV3-2) and TRBJ2-2; D unclear. In germline, CDR1 is LGHDT, CDR2 YNNKEL (reference sequence). V was trimmed by 1 base and J by 3 bases, leaving 6 bases between them. The CDR3 totals 14 residues. For the CDR3, the DNA is TGTGCCAGCAGCCAAGGCCAGGACACCGGGGAGCTGTTTTTT. Translating it yields CASSQGQDTGELFF.